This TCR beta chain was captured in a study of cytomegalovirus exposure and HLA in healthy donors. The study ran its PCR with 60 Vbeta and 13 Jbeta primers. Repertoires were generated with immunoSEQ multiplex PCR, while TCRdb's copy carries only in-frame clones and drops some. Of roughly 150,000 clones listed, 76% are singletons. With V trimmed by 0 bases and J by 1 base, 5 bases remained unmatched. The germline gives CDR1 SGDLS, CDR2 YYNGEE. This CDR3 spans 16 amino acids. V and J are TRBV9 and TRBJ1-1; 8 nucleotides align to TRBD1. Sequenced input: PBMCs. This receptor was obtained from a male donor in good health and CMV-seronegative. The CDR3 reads CASSVGGGTGNTEAFF. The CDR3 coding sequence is TGTGCCAGCAGCGTAGGGGGGGGGACAGGGAACACTGAAGCTTTCTTT.